This T cell receptor beta chain was documented in a study of shared clonotypes between healthy human individuals. Method: immunoSEQ multiplex PCR; TCRdb's copy keeps in-frame clones and lacks some. The table shows about 710,000 clones, with roughly 72% occurring only once. CDR1 and CDR2 (germline): SGHVS, FNYEAQ. The CDR3 contains 12 residues. V was clipped by 7 bases and J by 9 bases, with 15 bases between them. The sequenced material came from memory CD4+ T cells sorted from blood. Subset denoted: CD45RA-negative fraction. The receptor's source is a woman in her twenties or thirties in good health. The chain recombines TRBV7-6 with TRBJ2-5; possibly TRBD1 for D (5 bases). CDR3 loop: CASTAPEGAQYF. The CDR3 DNA follows: TGTGCCAGCACCGCTCCCGAAGGGGCCCAGTACTTC.